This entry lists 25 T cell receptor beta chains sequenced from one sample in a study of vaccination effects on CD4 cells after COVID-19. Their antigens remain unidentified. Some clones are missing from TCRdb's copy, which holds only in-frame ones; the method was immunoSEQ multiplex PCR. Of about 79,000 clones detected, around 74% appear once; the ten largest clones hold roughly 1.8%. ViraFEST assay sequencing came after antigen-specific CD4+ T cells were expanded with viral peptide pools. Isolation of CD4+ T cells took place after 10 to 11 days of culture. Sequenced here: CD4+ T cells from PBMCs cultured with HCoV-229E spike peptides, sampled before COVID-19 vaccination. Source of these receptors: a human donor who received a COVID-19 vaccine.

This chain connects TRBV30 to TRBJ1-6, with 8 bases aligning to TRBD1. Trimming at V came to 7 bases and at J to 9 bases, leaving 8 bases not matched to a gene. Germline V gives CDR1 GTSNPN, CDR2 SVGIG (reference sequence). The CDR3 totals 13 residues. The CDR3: CALGWDRSSPLHF. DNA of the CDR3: TGTGCCTTAGGCTGGGACAGGAGTTCACCCCTCCACTTT.

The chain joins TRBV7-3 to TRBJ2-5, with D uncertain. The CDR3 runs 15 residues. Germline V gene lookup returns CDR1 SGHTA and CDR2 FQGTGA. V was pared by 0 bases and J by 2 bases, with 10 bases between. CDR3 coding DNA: TGTGCCAGCAGCTTAACGGTCACACGTCAAGAGACCCAGTACTTC. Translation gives CASSLTVTRQETQYF.

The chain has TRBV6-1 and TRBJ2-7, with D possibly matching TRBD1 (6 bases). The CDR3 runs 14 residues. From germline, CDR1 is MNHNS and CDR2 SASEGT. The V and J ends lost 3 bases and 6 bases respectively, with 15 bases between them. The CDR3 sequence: CASSDRRQVTEQYV. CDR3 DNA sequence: TGTGCCAGCAGTGATAGACGACAGGTCACCGAGCAGTACGTC.

The CDR3 nucleotides read TGTGCCAGTAGTCCGATTTATCAGCCCCAGCATTTT. Protein: CASSPIYQPQHF. The chain recombines TRBV19 with TRBJ1-5; unclear D gene. The germline V gene encodes CDR1 LNHDA and CDR2 SQIVND (reference sequence). The CDR3 totals 12 residues. The V gene lost 5 bases and the J gene lost 5 bases, with 7 bases spanning the gap.

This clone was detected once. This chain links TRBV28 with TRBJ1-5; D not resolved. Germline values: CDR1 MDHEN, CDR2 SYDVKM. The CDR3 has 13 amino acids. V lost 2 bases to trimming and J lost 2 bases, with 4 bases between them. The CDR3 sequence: CASSLNGNQPQHF. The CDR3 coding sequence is TGTGCCAGCAGTTTAAACGGCAATCAGCCCCAGCATTTT.

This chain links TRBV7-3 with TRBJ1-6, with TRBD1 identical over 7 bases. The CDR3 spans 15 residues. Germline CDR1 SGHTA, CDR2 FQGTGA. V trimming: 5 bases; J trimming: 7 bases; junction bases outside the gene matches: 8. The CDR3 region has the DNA TGTGCCAGCAGCCCCAGGGCGGGACAGAATTCACCCCTCCACTTT. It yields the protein CASSPRAGQNSPLHF.

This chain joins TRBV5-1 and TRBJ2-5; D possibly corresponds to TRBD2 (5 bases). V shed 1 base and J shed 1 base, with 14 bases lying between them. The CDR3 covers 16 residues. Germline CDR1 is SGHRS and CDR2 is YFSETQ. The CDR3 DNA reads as TGCGCCAGCAGCTTGAATGTAGCGACCTCCCAAGAGACCCAGTACTTC. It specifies CASSLNVATSQETQYF.

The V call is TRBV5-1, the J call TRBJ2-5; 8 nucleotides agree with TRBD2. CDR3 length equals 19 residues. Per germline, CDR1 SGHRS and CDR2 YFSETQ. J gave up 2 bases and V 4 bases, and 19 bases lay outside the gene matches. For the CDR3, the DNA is TGCGCCAGCAGCAAAACACCGGGAGTAGCGGGGACAAAACAAGAGACCCAGTACTTC. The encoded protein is CASSKTPGVAGTKQETQYF.

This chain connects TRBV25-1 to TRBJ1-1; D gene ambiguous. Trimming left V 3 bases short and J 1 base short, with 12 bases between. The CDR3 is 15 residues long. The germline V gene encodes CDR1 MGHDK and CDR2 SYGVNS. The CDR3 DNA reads TGTGCCAGCAGTGAGTCCCTCGTTACGAACACTGAAGCTTTCTTT. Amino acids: CASSESLVTNTEAFF.

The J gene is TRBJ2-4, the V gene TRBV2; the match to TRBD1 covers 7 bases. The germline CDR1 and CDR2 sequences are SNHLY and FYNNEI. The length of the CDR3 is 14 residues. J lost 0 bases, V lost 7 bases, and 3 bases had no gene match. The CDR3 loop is CASKQGSAKNIQYF. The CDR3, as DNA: TGTGCCAGCAAACAGGGGTCAGCCAAAAACATTCAGTACTTC.

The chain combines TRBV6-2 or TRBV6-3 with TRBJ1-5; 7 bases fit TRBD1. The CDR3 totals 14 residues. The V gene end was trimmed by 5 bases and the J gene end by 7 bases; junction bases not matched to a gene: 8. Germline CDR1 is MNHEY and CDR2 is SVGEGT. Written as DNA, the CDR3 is TGTGCCAGCAGTCAACAGGGGCAGGGGCAGCCCCAGCATTTT. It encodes CASSQQGQGQPQHF.

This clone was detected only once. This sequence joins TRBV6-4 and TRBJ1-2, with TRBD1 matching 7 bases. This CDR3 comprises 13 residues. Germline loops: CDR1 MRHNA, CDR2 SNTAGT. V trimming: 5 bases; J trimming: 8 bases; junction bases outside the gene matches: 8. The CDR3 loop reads CASSTRGARGYTF. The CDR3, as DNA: TGTGCCAGCAGTACCAGGGGGGCGCGGGGCTACACCTTC.

The CDR3 DNA sequence: TGTGCCAGCAGCTCCCAAGGACAGACTGAAGCTTTCTTT. Translating it yields CASSSQGQTEAFF. The V call is TRBV7-2, the J call TRBJ1-1, with D possibly TRBD1 on 6 matching bases. CDR1 SGHTA and CDR2 FQGNSA come from the germline V gene. The CDR3 extends over 13 amino acids. V lost 4 bases and J 5 bases, leaving 11 bases between the germline ends.

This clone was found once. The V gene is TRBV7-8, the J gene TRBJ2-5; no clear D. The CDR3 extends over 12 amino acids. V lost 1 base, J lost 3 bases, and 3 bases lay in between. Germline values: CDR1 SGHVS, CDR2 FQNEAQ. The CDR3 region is CASSLGEETQYF. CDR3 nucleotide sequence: TGTGCCAGCAGCTTAGGAGAAGAGACCCAGTACTTC.

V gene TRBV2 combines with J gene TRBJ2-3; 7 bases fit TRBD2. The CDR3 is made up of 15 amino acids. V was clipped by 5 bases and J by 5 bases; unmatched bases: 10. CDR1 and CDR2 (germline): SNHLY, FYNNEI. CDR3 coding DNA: TGTGCCAGCAGTCGGGGCGGGGGTTTAGGAGATACGCAGTATTTT. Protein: CASSRGGGLGDTQYF.

CDR3 nucleotides: TGTGCCAGCAGCCTCACTCGGTGGTGGGGCACTGAAGCTTTCTTT. It encodes CASSLTRWWGTEAFF. The V call is TRBV16, the J call TRBJ1-1; D is unresolved. The CDR3 totals 15 residues. Looked up from germline, CDR1 is KGHSY and CDR2 is FQNENV. Trimming removed 4 bases at V and 4 bases at J, with 16 bases between. The full variable domain, completed using reference TRBV16 and TRBJ1-1, is GEEVAQTPKHLVRGEGQKAKLYCAPIKGHSYVFWYQQVLKNEFKFLISFQNENVFDETGMPKERFSAKCLPNSPCSLEIQATKLEDSAVYFCASSLTRWWGTEAFFGQGTRLTVV.

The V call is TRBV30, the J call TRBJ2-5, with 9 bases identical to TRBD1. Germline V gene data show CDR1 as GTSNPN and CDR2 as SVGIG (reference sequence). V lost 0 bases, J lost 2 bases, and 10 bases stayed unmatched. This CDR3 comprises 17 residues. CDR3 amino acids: CAWSVLRSGQGQETQYF. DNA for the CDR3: TGTGCCTGGAGTGTACTTAGGTCGGGACAGGGACAAGAGACCCAGTACTTC.

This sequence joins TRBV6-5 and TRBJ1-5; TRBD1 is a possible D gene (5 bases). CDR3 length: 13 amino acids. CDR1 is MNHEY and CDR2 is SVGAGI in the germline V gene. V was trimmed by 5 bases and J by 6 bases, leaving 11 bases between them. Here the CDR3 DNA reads TGTGCCAGCAGTACCAGGGTAGCTCAGCCCCAGCATTTT. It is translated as CASSTRVAQPQHF.

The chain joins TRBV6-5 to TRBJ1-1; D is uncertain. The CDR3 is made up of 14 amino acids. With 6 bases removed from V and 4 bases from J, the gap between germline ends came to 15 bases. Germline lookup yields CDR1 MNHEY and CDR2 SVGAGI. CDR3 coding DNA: TGTGCCAGCAGGCGTGCCAGCTGGGGCACTGAAGCTTTCTTT. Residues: CASRRASWGTEAFF.

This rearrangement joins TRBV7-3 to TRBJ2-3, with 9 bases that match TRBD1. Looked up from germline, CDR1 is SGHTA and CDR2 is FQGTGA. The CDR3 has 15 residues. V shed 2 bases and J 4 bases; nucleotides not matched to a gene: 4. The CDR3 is CASSLAGQGSDTQYF. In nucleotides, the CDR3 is TGTGCCAGCAGCTTAGCGGGACAGGGCTCAGATACGCAGTATTTT.

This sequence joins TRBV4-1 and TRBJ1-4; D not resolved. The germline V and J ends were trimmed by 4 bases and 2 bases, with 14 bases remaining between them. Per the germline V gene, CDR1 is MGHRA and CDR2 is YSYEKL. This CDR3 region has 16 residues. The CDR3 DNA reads TGCGCCAGCAGCCCGCTCCGCCTAGTTACTAATGAAAAACTGTTTTTT. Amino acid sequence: CASSPLRLVTNEKLFF.

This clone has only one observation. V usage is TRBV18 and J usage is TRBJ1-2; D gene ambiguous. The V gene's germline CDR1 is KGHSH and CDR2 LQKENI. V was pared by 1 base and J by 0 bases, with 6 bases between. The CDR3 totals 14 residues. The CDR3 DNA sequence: TGTGCCAGCTCACCACAGAACTCTAACTATGGCTACACCTTC. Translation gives CASSPQNSNYGYTF.

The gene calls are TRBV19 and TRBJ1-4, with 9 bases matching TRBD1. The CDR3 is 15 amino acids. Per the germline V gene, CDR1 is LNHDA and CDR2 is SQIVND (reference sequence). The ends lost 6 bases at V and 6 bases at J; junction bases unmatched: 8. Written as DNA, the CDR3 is TGTGCCAGTAGACAAGCGGGACAGGGAGATGAAAAACTGTTTTTT. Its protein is CASRQAGQGDEKLFF.

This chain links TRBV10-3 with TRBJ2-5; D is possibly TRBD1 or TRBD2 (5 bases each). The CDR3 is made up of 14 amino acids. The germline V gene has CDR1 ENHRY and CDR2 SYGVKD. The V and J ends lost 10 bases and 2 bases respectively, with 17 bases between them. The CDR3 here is CATMGDANQETQYF. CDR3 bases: TGTGCCACCATGGGGGACGCCAATCAAGAGACCCAGTACTTC.

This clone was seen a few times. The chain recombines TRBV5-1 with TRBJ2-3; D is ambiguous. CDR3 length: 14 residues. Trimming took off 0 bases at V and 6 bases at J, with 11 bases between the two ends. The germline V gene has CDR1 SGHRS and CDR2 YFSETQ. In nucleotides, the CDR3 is TGCGCCAGCAGCTTGGGAGGCCCCCTGGATACGCAGTATTTT. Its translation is CASSLGGPLDTQYF.